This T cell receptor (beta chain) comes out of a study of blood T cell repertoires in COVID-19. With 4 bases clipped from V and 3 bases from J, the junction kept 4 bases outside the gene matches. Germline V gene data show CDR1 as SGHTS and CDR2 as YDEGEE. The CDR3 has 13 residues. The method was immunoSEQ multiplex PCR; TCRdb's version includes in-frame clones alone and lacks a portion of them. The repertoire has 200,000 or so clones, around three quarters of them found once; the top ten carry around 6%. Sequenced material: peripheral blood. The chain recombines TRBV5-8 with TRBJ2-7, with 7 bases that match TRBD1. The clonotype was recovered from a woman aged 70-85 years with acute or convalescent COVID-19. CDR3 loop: CASSQGQRYEQYF. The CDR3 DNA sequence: TGTGCCAGCAGCCAGGGACAGCGCTACGAGCAGTACTTC. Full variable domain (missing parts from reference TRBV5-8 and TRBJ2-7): EAGVTQSPTHLIKTRGQQATLRCSPISGHTSVYWYQQALGLGLQFLLWYDEGEERNRGNFPPRFSGRQFPNYSSELNVNALELEDSALYLCASSQGQRYEQYFGPGTRLTVT.